The 4 T cell receptor beta chains in this list originate from one sample, sequenced in a study of immune evolution from preneoplasia to lung adenocarcinoma. Produced via immunoSEQ multiplex PCR; TCRdb's table is partial and in-frame only. Of some 15,000 clones listed, 65% to 90% are singletons. Sequenced input: FFPE lung adenocarcinoma in situ tissue. The receptors come from an older donor with lung adenocarcinoma.

CDR3 sequence reads: CASSLRDISYEQYF. The CDR3 DNA reads TGTGCCAGCAGTTTAAGGGATATCTCCTACGAGCAGTACTTC. The rearrangement joins TRBV27 to TRBJ2-7; D is unclear. CDR1 is MNHEY, CDR2 SMNVEV, per germline (reference sequence). The V end lost 2 bases, the J end lost 0 bases, and 8 bases lay between the germline ends. The CDR3 contains 14 residues.

This rearrangement joins TRBV28 to TRBJ1-2; TRBD1 agrees at 11 bases. The CDR3 is made up of 13 amino acids. Trimming at V came to 2 bases and at J to 10 bases, leaving 3 bases not matched to a gene. Looked up from germline, CDR1 is MDHEN and CDR2 is SYDVKM. CDR3 coding DNA: TGTGCCAGCAGTTTAGGGACAGGGGGGGACTACACCTTC. Amino acids: CASSLGTGGDYTF.

The CDR3 DNA is TGTGCCAGCATCAACAAGGCCTTAGGGGAGACCCAGTACTTC. Translating it yields CASINKALGETQYF. The V call is TRBV6-6, the J call TRBJ2-5; D not resolved. The CDR3 extends over 14 amino acids. Germline-derived CDR1 and CDR2 are MNHNY and SVGAGI (reference sequence). The V end was cut by 7 bases, the J end by 5 bases, with 17 bases between.

V usage is TRBV11-2 and J usage is TRBJ2-5; D gene unclear. Germline V gene sequence: CDR1 SGHAT, CDR2 FQNNGV. The CDR3 covers 15 residues. The ends were cut back, 5 bases at V and 2 bases at J, with 15 bases in the middle. This CDR3 reads CASSRSSVRQETQYF. The CDR3 bases are TGTGCCAGCAGCCGTTCGTCCGTTCGGCAAGAGACCCAGTACTTC.